Shown below are 8 T cell receptor beta chains from a single sample sequenced in a study of cytomegalovirus exposure and HLA in healthy donors. Primers for the PCR totalled 60 Vbeta and 13 Jbeta. Sequenced by immunoSEQ multiplex PCR; TCRdb stores in-frame clones only, minus some. The sample totals about 150,000 clones. The sequenced sample was PBMCs. These receptors were taken from a man in his thirties or forties in good health and CMV-seronegative.

The rearrangement joins TRBV23-1 to TRBJ2-7; D might be TRBD1 (6 bases). TRBV23-1 is sorted into the ORF group, with uncertain function. V lost 7 bases and J 6 bases, leaving 7 bases between the germline ends. CDR3 length equals 10 residues. The CDR3 reads CASIQGEQYF. DNA for the CDR3: TGCGCCAGCATACAGGGCGAGCAGTACTTC.

The V and J genes are TRBV28 and TRBJ1-3; 11 bases align to TRBD1. V trimming: 6 bases; J trimming: 4 bases; junction bases outside the gene matches: 8. This CDR3 has 16 residues. From germline, CDR1 is MDHEN and CDR2 SYDVKM. The CDR3 spells CASRKSGQGVGNTIYF. In nucleotides, the CDR3 is TGTGCCAGCAGGAAATCGGGACAGGGGGTCGGAAACACCATATATTTT.

J is TRBJ2-2 and V is TRBV19, with TRBD2 matching over 15 bases. The J segment lost 4 bases and the V segment lost 7 bases, leaving 10 bases of the junction unmatched. Per germline, CDR1 LNHDA and CDR2 SQIVND (reference sequence). This CDR3 has 18 amino acids. CDR3 residues: CASNAGLAGGLVTGELFF. The CDR3 DNA reads TGTGCCAGTAACGCGGGACTAGCGGGAGGTCTTGTCACCGGGGAGCTGTTTTTT.

The V gene is TRBV6-4, the J gene TRBJ1-1, with D tentatively TRBD1 (5 bases). V lost 6 bases and J lost 0, with 8 bases in between. CDR3 length equals 13 residues. The V gene's germline CDR1 is MRHNA and CDR2 SNTAGT. CDR3 amino acids: CASSRQMNTEAFF. The CDR3 region has the DNA TGTGCCAGCAGCAGACAGATGAACACTGAAGCTTTCTTT.

The chain is built from TRBV19 and TRBJ2-5; D gene ambiguous. The CDR3 length is 12 residues. V lost 4 bases and J 8 bases, leaving 11 bases between the germline ends. Germline loops: CDR1 LNHDA, CDR2 SQIVND (reference sequence). The CDR3 loop is CASSSMADTQYF. DNA of the CDR3: TGTGCCAGTAGTAGCATGGCCGATACCCAGTACTTC.

V is TRBV10-3 and J is TRBJ1-1, with 9 positions matching TRBD1. V lost 0 bases, J lost 6 bases, and 5 bases stayed unmatched. CDR3 length: 15 amino acids. Germline CDR1 and CDR2: ENHRY and SYGVKD. The CDR3, as DNA: TGTGCCATCAGTGAGTCCAACAGGGGGCGAGCTGAAGCTTTCTTT. Encoded protein: CAISESNRGRAEAFF.

V and J are TRBV11-3 and TRBJ2-7; the match to TRBD2 covers 8 bases. With V trimmed by 1 base and J by 0 bases, 2 bases remained unmatched. Germline V lookup: CDR1 SGHNT, CDR2 YENEEA. This CDR3 has 15 amino acids. For the CDR3, the DNA is TGTGCCAGCAGCTTAGGCGGGACTAGCTCCTACGAGCAGTACTTC. Protein sequence: CASSLGGTSSYEQYF.

V gene TRBV5-6 combines with J gene TRBJ2-5; TRBD1 aligns across 8 bases. V dropped 2 bases and J dropped 3; count of bases not matched to a gene: 3. This CDR3 is 14 amino acids long. CDR1 is SGHDT, CDR2 YYEEEE, per germline. Written as DNA, the CDR3 is TGTGCCAGCAGCTTCGGGACAGGAAAAGAGACCCAGTACTTC. This encodes CASSFGTGKETQYF.